Listed here are 28 T cell receptor beta chains from one sample, sequenced in a study of blood T cell repertoires in COVID-19. The data were produced by immunoSEQ multiplex PCR, yet TCRdb's version contains in-frame clones alone and is incomplete. Of 72,000 or so clones in the sample, 75% to 90% are singletons; the top ten hold roughly 32%. Sequencing used peripheral blood. The origin of the receptors is a woman of 80 years or more with active or convalescent COVID-19.

The chain links TRBV5-8 to TRBJ1-4; 7 bases agree with TRBD1. The V segment lost 3 bases and the J segment 4 bases; nucleotides outside the gene matches: 6. From germline, CDR1 is SGHTS and CDR2 YDEGEE. The CDR3 covers 15 residues. CDR3 sequence: CASSYPGQINEKLFF. The CDR3 coding sequence is TGTGCCAGCAGCTATCCGGGACAGATTAATGAAAAACTGTTTTTT.

This sequence joins TRBV5-1 and TRBJ2-5, with 7 nucleotides matching TRBD2. The DNA end lines up better with TRBJ2-7; the J call may be wrong. The CDR3 sequence is 14 residues long. From germline, CDR1 is SGHRS and CDR2 YFSETQ. This chain's CDR3 is CASSFSGGSYEQYF. The CDR3 coding sequence is TGCGCCAGCAGCTTTTCGGGGGGTTCCTACGAGCAGTACTTC.

The genes are TRBV10-3 and TRBJ1-2; D is undetermined. Per the germline V gene, CDR1 is ENHRY and CDR2 is SYGVKD. The ends were cut back, 2 bases at V and 4 bases at J, with 8 bases in the middle. The CDR3 has 13 amino acids. CDR3 nucleotide sequence: TGTGCCATCAGTGAGGAGGCCAGCTATGGCTACACCTTC. As protein: CAISEEASYGYTF.

This clone was found once. This rearrangement joins TRBV5-1 to TRBJ1-1; D possibly corresponds to TRBD1 (5 bases). Germline V gene sequence: CDR1 SGHRS, CDR2 YFSETQ. V shed 3 bases and J shed 4 bases, with 13 bases lying between them. The CDR3 has 14 residues. CDR3 in amino acids: CASSSTAQGTEAFF. CDR3 DNA: TGCGCCAGCAGCTCCACGGCGCAGGGCACTGAAGCTTTCTTT.

The rearrangement uses TRBV5-1 and TRBJ1-3, with D maybe TRBD1 (6 bases). The ends were cut back, 2 bases at V and 2 bases at J, with 8 bases in the middle. Germline lookup yields CDR1 SGHRS and CDR2 YFSETQ. There are 14 residues in the CDR3. The DNA for the CDR3 is TGCGCCAGCAGCTTCGGGACACCTGGAAACACCATATATTTT. Translation gives CASSFGTPGNTIYF.

This rearrangement joins TRBV7-9 to TRBJ2-3, with 8 bases that match TRBD2. The CDR3 is made up of 14 amino acids. V lost 5 bases and J lost 2; bases outside the gene matches: 3. The germline CDR1 and CDR2 sequences are SEHNR and FQNEAQ (reference sequence). The DNA for the CDR3 is TGTGCCAGCAGCGTTAGCGGGACCACAGATACGCAGTATTTT. Translated, it gives CASSVSGTTDTQYF.

The chain recombines TRBV7-9 with TRBJ1-2, with 9 bases matching TRBD1. The V segment lost 4 bases and the J segment 5 bases; nucleotides outside the gene matches: 2. There are 13 residues in the CDR3. The germline gives CDR1 SEHNR, CDR2 FQNEAQ (reference sequence). The CDR3 region has the DNA TGTGCCAGCAGCTCTGACAGGGGGTATGGCTACACCTTC. Its protein is CASSSDRGYGYTF.

The CDR3 loop is CASSGSRTRSTDTQYF. The CDR3 coding sequence is TGTGCCAGCAGTGGGAGTCGAACCAGGAGCACAGATACGCAGTATTTT. The chain recombines TRBV5-6 with TRBJ2-3; a possible D gene is TRBD2 (5 bases). Germline lookup yields CDR1 SGHDT and CDR2 YYEEEE. V lost 5 bases, J lost 0 bases, and 16 bases lay in between. The CDR3 is 16 amino acids.

This rearrangement joins TRBV6-5 to TRBJ2-7; TRBD1 agrees at 8 bases. CDR1 is MNHEY, CDR2 SVGAGI, per germline. CDR3 length: 14 residues. J gave up 6 bases and V 6 bases, and 10 bases lay outside the gene matches. CDR3 in amino acids: CASSNYPGQAEQYF. In nucleotides, the CDR3 is TGTGCCAGCAGCAACTACCCGGGACAGGCCGAGCAGTACTTC.

This clone has just a few counts. This sequence joins TRBV4-1 and TRBJ2-1; D remains ambiguous. CDR1 is MGHRA and CDR2 is YSYEKL in the germline V gene. The CDR3 is 17 amino acids. V was trimmed by 0 bases and J by 3 bases, leaving 15 bases between them. CDR3 loop: CASSQDPPIQFYNEQFF. The DNA of the CDR3 is TGCGCCAGCAGCCAAGATCCCCCTATCCAATTCTACAATGAGCAGTTCTTC.

The chain combines TRBV6-5 with TRBJ2-3, with D perhaps matching TRBD2 (5 bases). The CDR3 contains 15 residues. Germline CDR1 reads MNHEY; CDR2 reads SVGAGI. With 6 bases removed from V and 5 bases from J, the gap between germline ends came to 18 bases. The CDR3 DNA is TGTGCCAGCAGCTCCTCGGGCGGCCGGGGAGATACGCAGTATTTT. Its translation is CASSSSGGRGDTQYF.

The rearrangement uses TRBV23-1 and TRBJ1-4, with 10 bases identical to TRBD1. TRBV23-1 is reported as an ORF; its role is uncertain. The CDR3 is made up of 16 amino acids. The junction had 8 bases not matched to a gene; V was cut back by 2 bases and J by 8 bases. The CDR3 bases are TGCGCCAGCAGTCAAGCAGGTGACAGGGGGCGCGAAAAACTGTTTTTT. Protein: CASSQAGDRGREKLFF.

This chain links TRBV19 with TRBJ2-1; 10 bases line up with TRBD1. Germline CDR1 is LNHDA and CDR2 is SQIVND (reference sequence). The J segment lost 12 bases and the V segment lost 6 bases, leaving 11 bases of the junction unmatched. The CDR3 contains 14 residues. CDR3: CASRPGQGLFGQFF. Written as DNA, the CDR3 is TGTGCCAGTAGGCCGGGACAGGGGTTGTTCGGGCAGTTCTTC.

The chain has TRBV29-1 and TRBJ1-2; the D gene is possibly TRBD1 (6 bases). Between the trimmed V and J ends, which lost 1 base and 2 bases, there was a span of 11 bases. CDR3 length: 14 amino acids. Per the germline V gene, CDR1 is SQVTM and CDR2 is ANQGSEA. In DNA form, the CDR3 reads TGCAGCGTTGAAGTTAATACAGGGAACTATGGCTACACCTTC. Translating it yields CSVEVNTGNYGYTF.

The rearrangement uses TRBV28 and TRBJ2-2; D is perhaps TRBD2 (6 bases). The germline V gene has CDR1 MDHEN and CDR2 SYDVKM. V was pared by 7 bases and J by 0 bases, with 18 bases between. This CDR3 spans 17 amino acids. The CDR3 coding sequence is TGTGCCAGCATTGGCGGAGGGATTACCCCGAACACCGGGGAGCTGTTTTTT. It translates to CASIGGGITPNTGELFF.

The V and J genes are TRBV6-5 and TRBJ1-1; TRBD1 is a possible D gene (5 bases). The CDR3 sequence is 15 residues long. Germline CDR1 is MNHEY and CDR2 is SVGAGI. Deletions cut 6 bases from V and 1 base from J, with 15 bases between. The CDR3 protein is CASSLKGVTNTEAFF. The CDR3 DNA is TGTGCCAGCAGCCTAAAAGGGGTGACGAACACTGAAGCTTTCTTT.

V and J are TRBV2 and TRBJ1-5; maybe TRBD1 (5 bases). The CDR3 extends over 14 amino acids. The V and J ends lost 8 bases and 8 bases respectively, with 19 bases between them. CDR1 and CDR2 (germline): SNHLY, FYNNEI. The CDR3 DNA sequence: TGTGCCAGCGGAGGGAATCTAGTAGGGGAGCCCCAGCATTTT. Its protein is CASGGNLVGEPQHF.

The chain has TRBV12-5 and TRBJ2-2; 7 bases line up with TRBD1. Germline CDR1 reads LGHNT; CDR2 reads FRNRAP. J gave up 4 bases and V 4 bases, and 3 bases lay outside the gene matches. This CDR3 has 14 amino acids. Here the CDR3 reads CASGWGTATGELFF. CDR3 bases: TGTGCTAGTGGTTGGGGGACAGCCACCGGGGAGCTGTTTTTT. Full variable domain (remainder filled in from reference TRBV12-5 and TRBJ2-2): DARVTQTPRHKVTEMGQEVTMRCQPILGHNTVFWYRQTMMQGLELLAYFRNRAPLDDSGMPKDRFSAEMPDATLATLKIQPSEPRDSAVYFCASGWGTATGELFFGEGSRLTVL.

The gene calls are TRBV9 and TRBJ1-2, with 7 bases aligning to TRBD1. Looked up from germline, CDR1 is SGDLS and CDR2 is YYNGEE. The CDR3 consists of 13 residues. Trimming at V came to 3 bases and at J to 4 bases, leaving 3 bases not matched to a gene. The CDR3 protein is CASSGQGIYGYTF. The CDR3 DNA is TGTGCCAGCAGCGGACAGGGAATCTATGGCTACACCTTC.

The CDR3 spells CASSYRLRGNTEAFF. DNA for the CDR3: TGTGCCAGCAGTTACCGCCTTAGAGGGAACACTGAAGCTTTCTTT. This rearrangement joins TRBV6-2 or TRBV6-3 to TRBJ1-1, with no clear D. V lost 2 bases, J lost 1 base, and 11 bases lay in between. CDR3 length: 15 residues. The V gene's germline CDR1 is MNHEY and CDR2 SVGEGT.

The chain is built from TRBV7-9 and TRBJ1-1; D is uncertain. The germline CDR1 and CDR2 sequences are SEHNR and FQNEAQ (reference sequence). There are 14 residues in the CDR3. Trimming removed 2 bases from V and 7 bases from J, with 14 bases in between. CDR3 nucleotide sequence: TGTGCCAGCAGCTTACCCCCGGGGTCGAATGAAGCTTTCTTT. Amino acid sequence: CASSLPPGSNEAFF.

The chain uses TRBV13 and TRBJ2-1; D not resolved. V dropped 3 bases and J dropped 6 bases, with 9 bases sitting between them. The germline CDR1 and CDR2 sequences are PRHDT and FYEKMQ (reference sequence). The CDR3 is 13 amino acids. The CDR3 sequence is CASSFLLPNEQFF. CDR3 sequence (DNA): TGTGCCAGCAGCTTTTTACTACCCAATGAGCAGTTCTTC.

V is TRBV15 and J is TRBJ1-1; D is unresolved. V lost 4 bases to trimming and J lost 6 bases, with 15 bases between them. Germline V gene data show CDR1 as LNHNV and CDR2 as YYDKDF (reference sequence). This CDR3 region has 14 residues. DNA for the CDR3: TGTGCCACCAGCATTGACCGGGGTGGCGCTGAAGCTTTCTTT. The encoded protein is CATSIDRGGAEAFF.

The chain links TRBV4-1 to TRBJ2-5, with 8 positions matching TRBD1. V dropped 2 bases and J dropped 5; count of bases not matched to a gene: 4. Germline V CDR1 and CDR2: MGHRA, YSYEKL. The CDR3 has 14 amino acids. The CDR3 protein is CASSQPGGMETQYF. DNA for the CDR3: TGCGCCAGCAGCCAACCAGGGGGCATGGAGACCCAGTACTTC.

The rearrangement links TRBV3-1 (or the pseudogene TRBV3-2) to TRBJ1-2; D possibly corresponds to TRBD1 (5 bases). Germline CDR1 and CDR2: LGHDT and YNNKEL (reference sequence). This CDR3 is built from 15 residues. Between the trimmed V and J ends, which lost 3 bases and 4 bases, there was a span of 15 bases. This CDR3 reads CASSQSPGISYGYTF. CDR3 DNA sequence: TGTGCCAGCAGCCAGTCCCCAGGGATATCCTATGGCTACACCTTC.

V and J are TRBV19 and TRBJ1-1, with 9 bases identical to TRBD1. CDR1 is LNHDA and CDR2 is SQIVND in the germline V gene (reference sequence). V trimming: 7 bases; J trimming: 6 bases; junction bases outside the gene matches: 9. CDR3 length: 14 amino acids. CDR3 nucleotides: TGTGCCAGTACTCTCACAGGGGGCGGTTCTGAAGCTTTCTTT. Its translation: CASTLTGGGSEAFF.

The V gene is TRBV11-2, the J gene TRBJ1-1; TRBD1 agrees at 10 bases. V dropped 5 bases and J dropped 5; count of bases not matched to a gene: 8. Germline V gene data show CDR1 as SGHAT and CDR2 as FQNNGV. The CDR3 is 15 amino acids. The CDR3 DNA sequence: TGTGCCAGCAGCCAACGGACAGGGGGGTCAACTGAAGCTTTCTTT. Translation gives CASSQRTGGSTEAFF.

This clone showed up just once. The chain joins TRBV5-1 to TRBJ2-5; 7 bases map to TRBD1. The CDR3 totals 14 residues. Germline lookup yields CDR1 SGHRS and CDR2 YFSETQ. Trimming removed 0 bases from V and 5 bases from J; junction bases left unmatched: 4. As DNA, the CDR3 is TGCGCCAGCAGCTTGGGAGGGGGCATGGAGACCCAGTACTTC. As protein: CASSLGGGMETQYF.